This T cell receptor (beta chain) comes out of a study of siplizumab effects on memory and regulatory T cells. The mixed lymphocyte reaction cells were grown together in coculture at 37°C for around 6 days. Measured with immunoSEQ multiplex PCR; TCRdb has only the in-frame clones, and not every one. The sample has some 14,000 clones; over 40% are singletons. On this clone: Its antigen is undetermined.

The CDR3 contains 17 residues. Study-wide results and caveats: Proliferating siplizumab-culture Treg suppressive function went unconfirmed. In unstimulated cells, naive T cells appeared more diverse than memory T cells and seemed major alloresponse contributors. No more than a minor fraction of alloreactive clones could be traced back to unstimulated subsets.

The sequence came from a human donor in good health; the cells came from an allogeneic mixed lymphocyte reaction. Some clones in this sample may be carry-over from other donors' samples. The chain links TRBV21-1 to TRBJ1-5. TRBV21-1 is assigned pseudogene status. Sequenced material: CFSE-low (dividing) CD4+ T cells sorted from an allogeneic mixed lymphocyte reaction. CDR3 sequence (DNA): TGTGCCAGCAGCAAATTTTCCCCTTTTAATAGCAATCAGCCCCAGCATTTT. The encoded protein is CASSKFSPFNSNQPQHF.